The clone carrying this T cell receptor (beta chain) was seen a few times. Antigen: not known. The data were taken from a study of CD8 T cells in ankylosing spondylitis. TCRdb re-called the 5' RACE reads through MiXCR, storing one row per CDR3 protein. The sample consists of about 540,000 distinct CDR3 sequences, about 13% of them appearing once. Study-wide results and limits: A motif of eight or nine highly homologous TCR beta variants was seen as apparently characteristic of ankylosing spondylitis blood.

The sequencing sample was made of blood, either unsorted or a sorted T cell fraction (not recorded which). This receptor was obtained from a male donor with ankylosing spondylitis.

In DNA, the CDR3 is TGTGCCAGCAGTTTTCAAGATACGCAGTATTTT. It yields the protein CASSFQDTQYF. V is TRBV12-3 or TRBV12-4 and J is TRBJ2-3, with D uncertain. The CDR3 spans 11 residues. V was cut by 3 bases and J by 5 bases, with 3 bases left in between.